The clone carrying this T cell receptor beta chain turned up a few times. Its specificity is unknown. The sample is drawn from a study of beta chain features in type 1 diabetes. Isolated RNA was reverse transcribed in full, so expressed TCRB transcripts were sequenced. TCRdb's table, derived via immunoSEQ multiplex PCR, lists solely in-frame clones and lacks some. The profile shows 310,000 or so clones, 9.5% to 12% of them singletons. Findings and caveats of the study: It was possible that PCR favored shorter templates, equally so in patients and controls. Fewer insertions but more deletions were seen at VDJ junctions in type 1 diabetes patients. The naive, central memory and Treg TCRB repertoires showed an apparent similarity that was greater among patients than among healthy donors.

V was pared by 4 bases and J by 5 bases, with 3 bases of the junction left unmatched. This CDR3 contains 13 residues. Per the germline V gene, CDR1 is ENHRY and CDR2 is SYGVKD. Via CD45RO/CCR7/CD25/CD127/CD95/CD27, cells of the CD4+ naive, central memory, regulatory and stem cell-like memory subsets were sorted. The chain has TRBV10-3 and TRBJ2-7; the match to TRBD1 covers 9 bases. The receptor was derived from a woman between 25 and 40 years old in good health. Sequenced input: naive CD4+ T cells from blood. As DNA, the CDR3 is TGTGCCATCAGTGGGACAGGGGACGACGAGCAGTACTTC. Its protein is CAISGTGDDEQYF.